This T cell receptor (beta chain) was retrieved from a study of T cell responses to AZD1222 COVID-19 vaccine. Study observations and caveats: White British people made up most donors, females outnumbered males, and clonal diversity was possibly underestimated.

Here immunoSEQ multiplex PCR was the method, and the copy in TCRdb shows in-frame clones only, minus some. The table includes 100,000 or so clones, 89% detected once. Only one count was recorded for this clone. The antigen is not known. CDR1 LNHDA and CDR2 SQIVND come from the germline V gene (reference sequence). J gave up 4 bases and V 10 bases, and 17 bases lay outside the gene matches. The CDR3 sequence is 16 residues long. The clonotype was recovered from an adult who received the AZD1222 COVID-19 vaccine. J is TRBJ2-7 and V is TRBV19, with 9 bases lining up with TRBD1. Sequenced here: peripheral blood, sampled 28 days after the second AZD1222 dose. CDR3 residues: CAIKSPRGQGMYEQYF. In DNA form, the CDR3 reads TGTGCCATTAAGTCCCCGAGGGGACAGGGTATGTACGAGCAGTACTTC.